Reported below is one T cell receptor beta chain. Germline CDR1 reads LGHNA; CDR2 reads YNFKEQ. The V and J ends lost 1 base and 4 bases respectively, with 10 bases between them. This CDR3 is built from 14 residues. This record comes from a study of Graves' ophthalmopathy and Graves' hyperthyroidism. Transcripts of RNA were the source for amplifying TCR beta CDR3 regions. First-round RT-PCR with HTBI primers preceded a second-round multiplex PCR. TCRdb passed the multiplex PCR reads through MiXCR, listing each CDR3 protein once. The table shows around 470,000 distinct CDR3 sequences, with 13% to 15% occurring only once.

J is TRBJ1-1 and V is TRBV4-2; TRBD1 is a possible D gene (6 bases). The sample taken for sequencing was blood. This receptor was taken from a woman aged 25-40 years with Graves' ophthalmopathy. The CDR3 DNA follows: TGTGCCAGCAGCCAAGTGGAGGGGGTCACTGAAGCTTTCTTT. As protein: CASSQVEGVTEAFF.